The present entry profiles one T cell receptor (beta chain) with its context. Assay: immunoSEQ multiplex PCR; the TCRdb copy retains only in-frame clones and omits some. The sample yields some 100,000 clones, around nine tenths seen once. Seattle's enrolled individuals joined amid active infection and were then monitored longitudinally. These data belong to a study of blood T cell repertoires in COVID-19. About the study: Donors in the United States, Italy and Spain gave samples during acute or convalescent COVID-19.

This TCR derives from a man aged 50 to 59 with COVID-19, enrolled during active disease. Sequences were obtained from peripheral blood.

The CDR3 DNA reads as TGCAGTGCTAGTTTAGGACAGAGCTCCTATAATTCACCCCTCCACTTT. The encoded protein is CSASLGQSSYNSPLHF. The V gene is TRBV20-1, the J gene TRBJ1-6, with D tentatively TRBD1 (6 bases). The V gene's germline CDR1 is DFQATT and CDR2 SNEGSKA (reference sequence). The length of the CDR3 is 16 residues. V dropped 3 bases and J dropped 0 bases, with 12 bases sitting between them.